This TCR beta chain was recovered during a study of shared clonotypes between healthy human individuals. About the study: A donor's plate count was three for CD4 naive and three for CD4 memory; CD8 naive had two and CD8 memory one. Findings and limits, study-wide: Larger richness was generally estimated for naive than memory subsets. It was the non-shared clonotypes that had lower generation probabilities than clonotypes shared by all four donors. The researchers took only blood, and tissue repertoires probably look different.

With 6 bases removed from V and 6 bases from J, the gap between germline ends came to 14 bases. CDR3 length: 13 residues. The germline CDR1 and CDR2 sequences are MDHEN and SYDVKM. Clones were read by immunoSEQ multiplex PCR, and TCRdb kept only the in-frame ones, dropping some. The data contain approximately 1,500,000 clones, around 98% of them singletons. On this clone itself: Its antigen remains unidentified.

This chain links TRBV28 with TRBJ1-1; D is unclear. The TCR was taken from a man in his thirties or forties in good health. The source material was naive CD4+ T cells sorted from blood. The subset is: CD45RA+ positively selected. The CDR3 bases are TGTGCCAGCAGAAGAAGACATCTCCCTGAAGCTTTCTTT. Its protein is CASRRRHLPEAFF. Together with reference TRBV28 and TRBJ1-1, the CDR3 gives the full variable domain: DVKVTQSSRYLVKRTGEKVFLECVQDMDHENMFWYRQDPGLGLRLIYFSYDVKMKEKGDIPEGYSVSREKKERFSLILESASTNQTSMYLCASRRRHLPEAFFGQGTRLTVV.